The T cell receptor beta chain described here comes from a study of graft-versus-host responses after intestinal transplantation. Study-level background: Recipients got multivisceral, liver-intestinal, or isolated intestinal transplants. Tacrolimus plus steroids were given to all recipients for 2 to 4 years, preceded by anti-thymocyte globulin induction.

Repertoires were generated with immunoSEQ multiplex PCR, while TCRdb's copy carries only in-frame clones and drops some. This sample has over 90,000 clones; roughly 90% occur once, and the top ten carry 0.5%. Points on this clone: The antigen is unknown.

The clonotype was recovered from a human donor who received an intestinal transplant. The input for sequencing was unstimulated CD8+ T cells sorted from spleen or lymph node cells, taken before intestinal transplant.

This CDR3 reads CASSLVQGPSYGYTF. The CDR3 nucleotides are TGCGCCAGCAGCTTGGTACAGGGACCATCCTATGGCTACACCTTC. V usage is TRBV5-1 and J usage is TRBJ1-2; TRBD1 is a possible D gene (6 bases). CDR1 and CDR2 (germline): SGHRS, YFSETQ. V was cut by 0 bases and J by 4 bases, with 13 bases left in between. The CDR3 totals 15 residues.